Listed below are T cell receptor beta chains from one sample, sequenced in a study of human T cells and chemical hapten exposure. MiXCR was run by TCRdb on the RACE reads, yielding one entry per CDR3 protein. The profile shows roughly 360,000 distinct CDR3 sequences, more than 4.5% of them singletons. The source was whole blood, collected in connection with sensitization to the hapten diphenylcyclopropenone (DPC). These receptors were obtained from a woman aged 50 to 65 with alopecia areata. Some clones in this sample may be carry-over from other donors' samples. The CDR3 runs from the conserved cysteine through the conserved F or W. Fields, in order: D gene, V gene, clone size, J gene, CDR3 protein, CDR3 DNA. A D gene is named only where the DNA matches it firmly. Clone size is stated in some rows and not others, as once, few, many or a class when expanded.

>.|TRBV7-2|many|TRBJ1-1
CASSWNTEAFF
TGTGCCAGCAGCTGGAACACTGAAGCTTTCTTT
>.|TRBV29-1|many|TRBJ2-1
CSVDGGRSYNEQFF
TGCAGCGTTGATGGGGGCCGTTCCTACAATGAGCAGTTCTTC
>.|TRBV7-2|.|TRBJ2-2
CASSAGQGGWGELFF
TGTGCCAGCAGCGCAGGGCAGGGGGGTTGGGGGGAGCTGTTTTTT
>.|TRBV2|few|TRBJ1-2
CASSLALTFSGGYTF
TGTGCCAGCAGTCTAGCACTTACTTTCTCAGGGGGCTACACCTTC
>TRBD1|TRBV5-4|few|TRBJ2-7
CASSRTGDSYEQYF
TGTGCCAGCAGCCGGACAGGGGACTCCTACGAGCAGTACTTC
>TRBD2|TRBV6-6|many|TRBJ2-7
CASSYEAGGPYEQYF
TGTGCCAGCAGTTACGAAGCGGGAGGGCCCTACGAGCAGTACTTC
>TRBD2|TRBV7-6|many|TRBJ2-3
CASSLVAQREFVDTQYF
TGTGCCAGCAGCTTAGTAGCTCAGCGGGAGTTCGTAGATACGCAGTATTTT
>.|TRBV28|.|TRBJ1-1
CASRILDRGTEAFF
TGTGCCAGCAGAATCCTGGACAGAGGAACTGAAGCTTTCTTT
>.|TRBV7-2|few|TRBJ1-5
CASSWIPSQDSNQPQHF
TGTGCCAGCAGCTGGATTCCTTCACAGGATAGCAATCAGCCCCAGCATTTT
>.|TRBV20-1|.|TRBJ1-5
CSALAHGEGGNQPQHF
TGCAGTGCTCTTGCCCATGGGGAGGGAGGCAATCAGCCCCAGCATTTT
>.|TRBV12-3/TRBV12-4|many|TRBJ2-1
CASSATNEQFF
TGTGCCAGCAGTGCCACCAATGAGCAGTTCTTC
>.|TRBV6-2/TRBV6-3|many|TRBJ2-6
CASSPIPGETGANVLTF
TGTGCCAGCAGCCCTATCCCGGGAGAAACAGGGGCCAACGTCCTGACTTTC
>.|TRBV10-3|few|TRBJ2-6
CAISVSGLSSGANVLTF
TGTGCCATCAGTGTCTCTGGGCTGAGCTCTGGGGCCAACGTCCTGACTTTC
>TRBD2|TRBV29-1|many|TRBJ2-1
CSVTTGTSGRAYNEQFF
TGCAGCGTCACCACCGGGACTAGCGGGCGAGCCTACAATGAGCAGTTCTTC
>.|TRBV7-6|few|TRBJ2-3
CASSLAGTPSADTQYF
TGTGCCAGCAGCTTAGCGGGGACCCCTAGCGCAGATACGCAGTATTTT
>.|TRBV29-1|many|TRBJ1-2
CSVEKWSQANYGYTF
TGCAGCGTTGAAAAGTGGAGTCAAGCTAACTATGGCTACACCTTC
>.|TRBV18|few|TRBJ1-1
CASSPAVFDAEAFF
TGTGCCAGCTCACCCGCAGTCTTTGACGCTGAAGCTTTCTTT
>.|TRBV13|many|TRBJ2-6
CASSLGPGSGANVLTF
TGTGCCAGCAGCTTAGGTCCCGGCTCTGGGGCCAACGTCCTGACTTTC
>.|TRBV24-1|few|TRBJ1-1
CATSDLEARNTEAFF
TGTGCCACCAGTGATCTGGAAGCCCGGAACACTGAAGCTTTCTTT
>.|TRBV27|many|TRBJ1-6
CASQTGFGSPLHF
TGTGCCAGCCAAACAGGGTTTGGGTCACCCCTCCACTTT
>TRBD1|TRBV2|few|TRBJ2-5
CASITGARETQYF
TGTGCCAGCATCACAGGGGCCCGAGAGACCCAGTACTTC
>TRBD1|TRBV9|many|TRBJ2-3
CASSVEDRDPDTQYF
TGTGCCAGCAGCGTAGAGGACAGGGACCCAGATACGCAGTATTTT
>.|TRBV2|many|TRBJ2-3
CAGWDPTTDTQYF
TGTGCCGGATGGGATCCGACCACAGATACGCAGTATTTT
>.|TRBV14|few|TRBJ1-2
CASSQVSDGYTF
TGTGCCAGCAGCCAAGTCTCAGATGGCTACACCTTC
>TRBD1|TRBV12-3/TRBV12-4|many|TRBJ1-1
CASSSRQGRDTEAFF
TGTGCCAGCAGTTCACGACAGGGACGGGACACTGAAGCTTTCTTT
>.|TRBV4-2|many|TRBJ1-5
CASSQDGKQGGEQPQHF
TGTGCCAGCAGCCAAGATGGGAAACAGGGAGGAGAGCAGCCCCAGCATTTT
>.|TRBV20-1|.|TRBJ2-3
CSAPGPGTDTQYF
TGCAGTGCTCCGGGACCAGGCACAGATACGCAGTATTTT
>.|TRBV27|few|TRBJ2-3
CASSWGGQITDTQYF
TGTGCCAGCAGTTGGGGGGGACAGATCACAGATACGCAGTATTTT
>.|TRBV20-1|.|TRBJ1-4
CSASLAQGNPTNEKLFF
TGCAGTGCTAGTCTCGCGCAGGGCAATCCAACTAATGAAAAACTGTTTTTT
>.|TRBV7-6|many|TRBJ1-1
CASSLGGRGTEAFF
TGTGCCAGCAGCTTAGGAGGCAGGGGCACTGAAGCTTTCTTT
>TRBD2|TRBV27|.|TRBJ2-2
CASSFSAGEMGGELFF
TGTGCCAGCAGTTTTTCAGCGGGAGAAATGGGCGGGGAGCTGTTTTTT
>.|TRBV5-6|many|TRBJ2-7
CASSPGRSDEQYF
TGTGCCAGCAGCCCCGGACGGTCAGACGAGCAGTACTTC
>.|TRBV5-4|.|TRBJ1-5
CASSLQGIDNQPQHF
TGTGCCAGCAGCTTGCAGGGCATCGACAATCAGCCCCAGCATTTT
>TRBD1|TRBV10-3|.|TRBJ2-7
CAISLRDRHYEQYF
TGTGCCATCAGTCTACGGGACAGGCACTACGAGCAGTACTTC
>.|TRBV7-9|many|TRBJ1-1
CASSSDRNLMAFF
TGTGCCAGCAGCTCCGACAGGAATTTGATGGCTTTCTTT
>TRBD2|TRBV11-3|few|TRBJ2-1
CASSSASGSSNEQFF
TGTGCCAGCAGCTCTGCTAGCGGGAGTAGCAATGAGCAGTTCTTC
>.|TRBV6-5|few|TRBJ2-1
CASSYSGDNEQFF
TGTGCCAGCAGTTACTCAGGGGACAATGAGCAGTTCTTC
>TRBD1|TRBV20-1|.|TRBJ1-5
CSAIDRGLNQPQHF
TGCAGTGCTATAGACAGGGGACTCAATCAGCCCCAGCATTTT
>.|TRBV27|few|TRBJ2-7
CASSLEGAGDEQYF
TGTGCCAGCAGTTTGGAGGGGGCGGGCGACGAGCAGTACTTC
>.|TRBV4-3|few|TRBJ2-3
CASSQAGRGSTNTDTQYF
TGCGCCAGCAGCCAAGCGGGCCGGGGAAGCACAAACACAGATACGCAGTATTTT
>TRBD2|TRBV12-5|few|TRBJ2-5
CASGFGGIQETQYF
TGTGCTAGTGGTTTCGGGGGGATTCAAGAGACCCAGTACTTC
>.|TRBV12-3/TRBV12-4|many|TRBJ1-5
CASSLLAGWSNQPQHF
TGTGCCAGCAGTTTATTGGCAGGGTGGAGCAATCAGCCCCAGCATTTT
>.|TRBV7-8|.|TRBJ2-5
CASSLVANGETQYF
TGTGCCAGCAGCTTAGTTGCCAATGGAGAGACCCAGTACTTC
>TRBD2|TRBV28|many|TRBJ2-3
CASSLPPLSGVGTDTQYF
TGTGCCAGCAGTTTGCCGCCGCTTAGCGGGGTCGGCACAGATACGCAGTATTTT